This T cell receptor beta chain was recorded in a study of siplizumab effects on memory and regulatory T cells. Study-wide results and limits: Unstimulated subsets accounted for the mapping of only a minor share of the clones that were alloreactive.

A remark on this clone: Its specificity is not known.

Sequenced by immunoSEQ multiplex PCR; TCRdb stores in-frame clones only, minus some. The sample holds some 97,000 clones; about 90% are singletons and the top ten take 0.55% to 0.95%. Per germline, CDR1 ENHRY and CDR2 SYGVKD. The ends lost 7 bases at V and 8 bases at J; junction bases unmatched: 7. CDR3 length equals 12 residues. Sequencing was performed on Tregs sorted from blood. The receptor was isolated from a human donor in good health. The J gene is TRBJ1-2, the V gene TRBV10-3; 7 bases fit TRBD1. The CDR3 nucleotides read TGTGCCATCACCCAGGACAGGTCGGGCTACACCTTC. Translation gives CAITQDRSGYTF.